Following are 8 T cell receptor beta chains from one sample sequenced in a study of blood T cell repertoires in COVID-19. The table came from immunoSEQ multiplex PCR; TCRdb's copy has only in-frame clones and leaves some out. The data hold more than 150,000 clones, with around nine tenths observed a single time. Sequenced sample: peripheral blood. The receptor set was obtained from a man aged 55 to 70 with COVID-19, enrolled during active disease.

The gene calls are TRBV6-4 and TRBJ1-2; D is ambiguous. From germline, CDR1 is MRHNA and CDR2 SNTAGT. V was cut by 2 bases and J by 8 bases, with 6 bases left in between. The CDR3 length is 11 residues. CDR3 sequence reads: CASSDGGGYTF. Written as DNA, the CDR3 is TGTGCCAGCAGTGACGGTGGCGGCTACACCTTC.

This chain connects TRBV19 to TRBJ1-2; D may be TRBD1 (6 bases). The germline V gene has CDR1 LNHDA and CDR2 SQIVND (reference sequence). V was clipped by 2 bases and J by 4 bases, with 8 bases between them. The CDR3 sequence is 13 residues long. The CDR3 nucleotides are TGTGCCAGTAGTATACGGGACATCTATGGCTACACCTTC. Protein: CASSIRDIYGYTF.

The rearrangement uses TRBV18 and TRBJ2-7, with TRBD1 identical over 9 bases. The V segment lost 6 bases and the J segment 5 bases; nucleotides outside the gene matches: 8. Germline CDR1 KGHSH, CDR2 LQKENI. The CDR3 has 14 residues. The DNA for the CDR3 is TGTGCCAGCTCGGGGGACAGGGTTAAACACGAGCAGTACTTC. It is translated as CASSGDRVKHEQYF.

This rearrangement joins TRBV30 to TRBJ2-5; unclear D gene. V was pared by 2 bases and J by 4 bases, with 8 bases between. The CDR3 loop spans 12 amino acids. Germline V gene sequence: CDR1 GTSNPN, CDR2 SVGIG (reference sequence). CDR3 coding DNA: TGTGCCTGGAGTCCTAGGAGAGAGACCCAGTACTTC. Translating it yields CAWSPRRETQYF.

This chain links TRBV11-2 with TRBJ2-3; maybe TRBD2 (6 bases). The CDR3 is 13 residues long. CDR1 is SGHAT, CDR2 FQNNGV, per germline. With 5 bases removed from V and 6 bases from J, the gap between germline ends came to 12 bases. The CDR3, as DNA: TGTGCCAGCAGCCCGGGAGTCCTGGATACGCAGTATTTT. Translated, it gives CASSPGVLDTQYF.

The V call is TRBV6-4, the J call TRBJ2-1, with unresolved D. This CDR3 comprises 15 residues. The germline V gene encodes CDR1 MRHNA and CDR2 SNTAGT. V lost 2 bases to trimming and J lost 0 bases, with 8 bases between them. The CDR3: CASSDEESSYNEQFF. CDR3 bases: TGTGCCAGCAGTGACGAGGAGAGCTCCTACAATGAGCAGTTCTTC.

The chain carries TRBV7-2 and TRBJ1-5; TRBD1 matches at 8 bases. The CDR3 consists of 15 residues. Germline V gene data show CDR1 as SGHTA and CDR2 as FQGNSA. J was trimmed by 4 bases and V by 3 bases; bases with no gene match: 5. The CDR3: CASSFSGGGNQPQHF. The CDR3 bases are TGTGCCAGCAGCTTTTCAGGGGGCGGGAATCAGCCCCAGCATTTT.

CDR3 loop: CASSYLTGNTEAFF. The CDR3 nucleotides read TGTGCCAGCAGTTACCTGACAGGTAACACTGAAGCTTTCTTT. The V and J genes are TRBV6-6 and TRBJ1-1; a weak D match, TRBD1 (6 bases). Germline V CDR1 and CDR2: MNHNY, SVGAGI (reference sequence). CDR3 length: 14 amino acids. Trimming stripped 2 bases from V and 2 bases from J, with 9 bases between.